This T cell receptor beta chain derives from a study of T cell responses to AZD1222 COVID-19 vaccine. Findings and caveats of the study: Donor demographics were predominantly white British with a female majority; clonal diversity may be underestimated. It was only a handful of AZD1222 recipients who were seropositive at baseline.

Profiling relied on immunoSEQ multiplex PCR, and the TCRdb table lists in-frame clones only, not all of them. The table has 95,000 to 130,000 clones, roughly nine tenths seen once; the top ten hold 1.6%. Comments on this clone: The antigen remains undetermined.

CDR1 is KGHSH, CDR2 LQKENI, per germline. Trimming pared 3 bases from V and 0 bases from J, leaving 14 bases between. The CDR3 sequence is 17 residues long. The J gene is TRBJ1-4, the V gene TRBV18; D unclear. Material: peripheral blood, obtained 28 days after the second AZD1222 dose. This sequence was found in an adult who received the AZD1222 COVID-19 vaccine. The CDR3 DNA sequence: TGTGCCAGCTCACCCTTGGACGCCCGATCAACTAATGAAAAACTGTTTTTT. It codes for CASSPLDARSTNEKLFF.